This T cell receptor beta chain was profiled in a study of blood T cell repertoires in COVID-19. Study as a whole: Sites in the United States, Italy and Spain provided acute and convalescent COVID-19 samples.

Authors' data handling: Nucleated cell number was recorded as an estimate derived from reference gene primer amplification. Assay: immunoSEQ multiplex PCR; the TCRdb copy retains only in-frame clones and omits some. V and J calls and clone size are those listed in that table; D and trimming were worked out from the DNA. The sample carries 90,000 or so clones, 86% recorded once. The CDR3 sequence is 13 residues long. The J segment lost 4 bases and the V segment lost 4 bases, leaving 1 base of the junction unmatched. The J gene is TRBJ1-2, the V gene TRBV12-3 or TRBV12-4, with 9 bases aligning to TRBD1. The TCR was taken from a man aged 60 to 75 with acute or convalescent COVID-19. Material: peripheral blood. Here the CDR3 DNA reads TGTGCCAGCAGTTGGACAGGGGCCTATGGCTACACCTTC. It codes for CASSWTGAYGYTF.